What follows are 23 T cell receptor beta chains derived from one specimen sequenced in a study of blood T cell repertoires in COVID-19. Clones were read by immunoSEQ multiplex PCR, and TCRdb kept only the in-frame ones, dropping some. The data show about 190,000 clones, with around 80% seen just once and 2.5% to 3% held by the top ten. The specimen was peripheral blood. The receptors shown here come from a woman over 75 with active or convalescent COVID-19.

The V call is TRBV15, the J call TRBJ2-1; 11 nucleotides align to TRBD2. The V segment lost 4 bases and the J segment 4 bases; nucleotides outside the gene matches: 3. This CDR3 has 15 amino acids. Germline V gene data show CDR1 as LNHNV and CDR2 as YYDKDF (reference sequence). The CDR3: CATSTLAGGYNEQFF. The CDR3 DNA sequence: TGTGCCACCAGCACCCTAGCGGGGGGTTACAATGAGCAGTTCTTC.

The CDR3 DNA reads as TGTGCCAGCAAAAGGGCCGGACAGGGTGATGAAAAACTGTTTTTT. The encoded protein is CASKRAGQGDEKLFF. The chain employs TRBV6-5 and TRBJ1-4, with 8 bases that match TRBD1. Germline CDR1 MNHEY, CDR2 SVGAGI. V shed 7 bases and J 6 bases; nucleotides not matched to a gene: 10. The CDR3 totals 15 residues.

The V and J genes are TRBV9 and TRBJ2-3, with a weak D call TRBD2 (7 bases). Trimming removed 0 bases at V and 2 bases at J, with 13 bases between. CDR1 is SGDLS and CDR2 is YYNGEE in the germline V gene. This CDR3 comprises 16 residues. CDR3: CASSVGAGAYTDTQYF. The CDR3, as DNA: TGTGCCAGCAGCGTAGGGGCGGGGGCCTACACAGATACGCAGTATTTT.

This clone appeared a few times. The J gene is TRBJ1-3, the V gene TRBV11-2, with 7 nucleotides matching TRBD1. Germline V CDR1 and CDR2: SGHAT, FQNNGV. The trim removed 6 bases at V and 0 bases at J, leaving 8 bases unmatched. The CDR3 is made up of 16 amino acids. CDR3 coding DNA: TGTGCCAGCAGTCCGGGGACAGCGAGCTCTGGAAACACCATATATTTT. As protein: CASSPGTASSGNTIYF.

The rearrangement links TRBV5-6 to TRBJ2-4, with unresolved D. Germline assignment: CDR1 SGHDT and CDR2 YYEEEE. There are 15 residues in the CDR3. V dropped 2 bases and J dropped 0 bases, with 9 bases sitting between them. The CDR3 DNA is TGTGCCAGCAGCTTCCTTGGGCTAGCCAAAAACATTCAGTACTTC. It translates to CASSFLGLAKNIQYF.

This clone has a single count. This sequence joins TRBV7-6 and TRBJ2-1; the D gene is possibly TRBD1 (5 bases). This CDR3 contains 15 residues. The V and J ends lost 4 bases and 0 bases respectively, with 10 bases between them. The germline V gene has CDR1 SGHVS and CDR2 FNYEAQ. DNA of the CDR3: TGTGCCAGCAGCTCAGGGCTATTCTCCTACAATGAGCAGTTCTTC. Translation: CASSSGLFSYNEQFF.

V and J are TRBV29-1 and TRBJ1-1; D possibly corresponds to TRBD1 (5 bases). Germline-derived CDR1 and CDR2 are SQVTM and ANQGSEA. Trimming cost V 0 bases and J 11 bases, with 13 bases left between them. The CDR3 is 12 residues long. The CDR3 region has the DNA TGCAGCGTTGAAGAGGACAAAATCGGCGCTTTCTTT. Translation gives CSVEEDKIGAFF.

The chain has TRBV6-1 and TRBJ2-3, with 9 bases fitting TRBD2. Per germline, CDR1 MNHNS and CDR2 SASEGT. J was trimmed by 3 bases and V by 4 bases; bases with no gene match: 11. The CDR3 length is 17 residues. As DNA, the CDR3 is TGTGCCAGCAGTGCACGGGGCGGGGGGGCAGTTACAGATACGCAGTATTTT. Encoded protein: CASSARGGGAVTDTQYF.

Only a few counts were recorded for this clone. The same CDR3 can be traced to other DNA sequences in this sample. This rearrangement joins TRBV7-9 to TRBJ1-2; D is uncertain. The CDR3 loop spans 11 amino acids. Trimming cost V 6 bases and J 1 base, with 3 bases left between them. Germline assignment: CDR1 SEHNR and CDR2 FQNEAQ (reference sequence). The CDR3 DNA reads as TGTGCCAGCAGTAGTAACTATGGCTACACCTTC. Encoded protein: CASSSNYGYTF. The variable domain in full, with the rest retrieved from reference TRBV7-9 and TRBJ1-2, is DTGVSQNPRHKITKRGQNVTFRCDPISEHNRLYWYRQTLGQGPEFLTYFQNEAQLEKSRLLSDRFSAERPKGSFSTLEIQRTEQGDSAMYLCASSSNYGYTFGSGTRLTVV.

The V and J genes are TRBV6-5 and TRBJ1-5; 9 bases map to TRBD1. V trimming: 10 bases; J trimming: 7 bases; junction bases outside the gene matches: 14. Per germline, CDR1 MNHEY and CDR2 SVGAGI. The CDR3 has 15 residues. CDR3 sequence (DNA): TGTGCCACCTTCGCGGGACAGGGAATGAGGCAGCCCCAGCATTTT. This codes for CATFAGQGMRQPQHF.

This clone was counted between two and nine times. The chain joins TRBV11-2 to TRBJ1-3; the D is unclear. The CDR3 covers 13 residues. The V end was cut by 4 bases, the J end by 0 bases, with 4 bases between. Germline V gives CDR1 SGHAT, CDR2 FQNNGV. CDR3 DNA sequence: TGTGCCAGCAGCTATAACTCTGGAAACACCATATATTTT. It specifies CASSYNSGNTIYF.

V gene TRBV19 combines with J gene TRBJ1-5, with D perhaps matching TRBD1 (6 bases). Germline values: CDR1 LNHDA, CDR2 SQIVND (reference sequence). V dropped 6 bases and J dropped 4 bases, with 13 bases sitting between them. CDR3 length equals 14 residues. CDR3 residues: CASSWVQGNQPQHF. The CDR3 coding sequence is TGTGCCAGTAGCTGGGTGCAGGGGAATCAGCCCCAGCATTTT.

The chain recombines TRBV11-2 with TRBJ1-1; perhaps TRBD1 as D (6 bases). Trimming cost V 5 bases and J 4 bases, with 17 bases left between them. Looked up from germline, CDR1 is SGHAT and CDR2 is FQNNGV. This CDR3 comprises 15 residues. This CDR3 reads CASSPVKGGGTEAFF. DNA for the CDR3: TGTGCCAGCAGCCCGGTTAAGGGGGGGGGCACTGAAGCTTTCTTT.

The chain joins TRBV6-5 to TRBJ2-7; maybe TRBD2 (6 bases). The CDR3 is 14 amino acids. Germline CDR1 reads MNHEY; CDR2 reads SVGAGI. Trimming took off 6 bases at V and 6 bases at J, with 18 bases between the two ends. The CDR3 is CASRSMGGWGEQYF. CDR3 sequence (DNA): TGTGCCAGCAGATCCATGGGGGGTTGGGGCGAGCAGTACTTC.

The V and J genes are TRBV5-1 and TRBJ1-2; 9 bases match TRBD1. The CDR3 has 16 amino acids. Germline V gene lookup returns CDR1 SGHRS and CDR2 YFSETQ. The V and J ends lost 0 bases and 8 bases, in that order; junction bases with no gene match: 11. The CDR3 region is CASSLVGDRVFDGYTF. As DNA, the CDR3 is TGCGCCAGCAGCTTGGTGGGGGACAGGGTTTTTGACGGCTACACCTTC.

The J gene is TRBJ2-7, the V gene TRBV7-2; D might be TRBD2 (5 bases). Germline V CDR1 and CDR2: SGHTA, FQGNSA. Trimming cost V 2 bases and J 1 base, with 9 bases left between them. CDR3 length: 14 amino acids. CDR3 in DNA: TGTGCCAGCAGCTTACGTCGGGGTTCCTACGAGCAGTACTTC. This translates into CASSLRRGSYEQYF.

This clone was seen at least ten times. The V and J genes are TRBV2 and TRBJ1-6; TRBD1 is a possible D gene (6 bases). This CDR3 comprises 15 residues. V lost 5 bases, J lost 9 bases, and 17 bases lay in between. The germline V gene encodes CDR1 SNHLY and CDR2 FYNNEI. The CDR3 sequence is CASSQPGHRPSPLHF. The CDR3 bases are TGTGCCAGCAGTCAACCGGGACACCGTCCTTCACCCCTCCACTTT.

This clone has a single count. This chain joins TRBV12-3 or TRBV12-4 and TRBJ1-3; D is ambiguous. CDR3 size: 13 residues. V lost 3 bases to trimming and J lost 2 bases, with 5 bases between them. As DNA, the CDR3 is TGTGCCAGCAGTTTTATAACTGGAAACACCATATATTTT. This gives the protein CASSFITGNTIYF.

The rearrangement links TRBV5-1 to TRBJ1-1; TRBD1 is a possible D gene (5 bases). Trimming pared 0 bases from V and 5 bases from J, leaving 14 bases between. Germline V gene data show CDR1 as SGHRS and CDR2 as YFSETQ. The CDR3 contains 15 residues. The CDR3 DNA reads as TGCGCCAGCAGCTTGGTGCCGGGGGACGGTACTGAAGCTTTCTTT. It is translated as CASSLVPGDGTEAFF.

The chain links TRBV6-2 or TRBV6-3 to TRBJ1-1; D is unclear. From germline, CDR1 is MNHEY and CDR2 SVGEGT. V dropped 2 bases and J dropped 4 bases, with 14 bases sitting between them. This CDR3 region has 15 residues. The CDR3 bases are TGTGCCAGCAGTTACGAGCTGGGGAGGTTCACTGAAGCTTTCTTT. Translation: CASSYELGRFTEAFF.

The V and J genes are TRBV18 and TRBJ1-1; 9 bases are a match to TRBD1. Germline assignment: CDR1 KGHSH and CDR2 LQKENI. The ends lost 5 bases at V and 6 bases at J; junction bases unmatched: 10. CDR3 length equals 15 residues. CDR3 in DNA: TGTGCCAGCTCATCTCCGGGACAGGGTGACTCTGAAGCTTTCTTT. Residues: CASSSPGQGDSEAFF. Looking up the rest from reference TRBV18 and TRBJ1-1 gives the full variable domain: NAGVMQNPRHLVRRRGQEARLRCSPMKGHSHVYWYRQLPEEGLKFMVYLQKENIIDESGMPKERFSAEFPKEGPSILRIQQVVRGDSAAYFCASSSPGQGDSEAFFGQGTRLTVV.

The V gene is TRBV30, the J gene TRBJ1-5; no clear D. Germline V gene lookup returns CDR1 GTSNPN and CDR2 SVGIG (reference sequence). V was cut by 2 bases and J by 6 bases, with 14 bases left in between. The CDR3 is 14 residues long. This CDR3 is CAWSKGFGSQPQHF. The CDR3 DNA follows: TGTGCCTGGAGTAAAGGTTTTGGGAGTCAGCCCCAGCATTTT.

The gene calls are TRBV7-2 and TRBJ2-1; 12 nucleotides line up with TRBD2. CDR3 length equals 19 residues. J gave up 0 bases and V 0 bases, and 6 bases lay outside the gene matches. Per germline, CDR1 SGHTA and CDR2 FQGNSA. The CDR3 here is CASSLARTSGGSSYNEQFF. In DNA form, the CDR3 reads TGTGCCAGCAGCTTAGCTCGTACTAGCGGGGGGAGCTCCTACAATGAGCAGTTCTTC.